These 23 T cell receptor beta chains share one sample of origin, sequenced in a study of lymphopenia after photon versus proton radiotherapy. Sequenced by immunoSEQ multiplex PCR; TCRdb stores in-frame clones only, minus some. The sample has tens of thousands of clones, approximately 82% seen once. The source material was peripheral blood, sampled from a patient treated with photon-based radiotherapy. The receptors originated from a man aged 50 or older with gastric cancer.

The CDR3 nucleotides are TGTGCCAGCAGCTGGGGGTACCAAGAGACCCAGTACTTC. Protein product: CASSWGYQETQYF. J is TRBJ2-5 and V is TRBV7-2; D is tentatively TRBD1 or TRBD2 (5 bases each). Germline CDR1 reads SGHTA; CDR2 reads FQGNSA. The CDR3 spans 13 residues. V shed 4 bases and J shed 0 bases, with 6 bases lying between them. The whole variable domain, remainder taken from reference TRBV7-2 and TRBJ2-5, is GAGVSQSPSNKVTEKGKDVELRCDPISGHTALYWYRQSLGQGLEFLIYFQGNSAPDKSGLPSDRFSAERTGGSVSTLTIQRTQQEDSAVYLCASSWGYQETQYFGPGTRLLVL.

The rearrangement joins TRBV18 to TRBJ1-2; 9 nucleotides agree with TRBD1. CDR3 length: 15 amino acids. The V and J ends lost 4 bases and 3 bases, in that order; junction bases with no gene match: 6. Germline values: CDR1 KGHSH, CDR2 LQKENI. The CDR3 spells CASSLLRTGDYGYTF. CDR3 DNA: TGTGCCAGCTCACTCCTAAGGACAGGGGACTATGGCTACACCTTC.

The rearrangement joins TRBV30 to TRBJ2-1; no clear D gene. Germline CDR1 is GTSNPN and CDR2 is SVGIG (reference sequence). The CDR3 is 11 residues long. Deletions cut 2 bases from V and 11 bases from J, with 10 bases between. CDR3 residues: CAWSPGPQQFF. The DNA of the CDR3 is TGTGCCTGGAGTCCGGGTCCCCAGCAGTTCTTC.

The chain recombines TRBV19 with TRBJ1-2, with D possibly TRBD1 on 5 matching bases. Trimming left V 0 bases short and J 4 bases short, with 9 bases between. The germline V gene encodes CDR1 LNHDA and CDR2 SQIVND (reference sequence). The CDR3 length is 14 residues. As DNA, the CDR3 is TGTGCCAGTAGTATAGAGGCAGGGATCTATGGCTACACCTTC. Protein sequence: CASSIEAGIYGYTF.

The chain couples TRBV9 to TRBJ2-2; D gene unclear. CDR3 length: 16 residues. The V and J ends lost 0 bases and 5 bases respectively, with 14 bases between them. Germline loops: CDR1 SGDLS, CDR2 YYNGEE. CDR3 nucleotide sequence: TGTGCCAGCAGCGTAGCCCTAGGTATAACAACCGGGGAGCTGTTTTTT. Translating gives CASSVALGITTGELFF.

V is TRBV2 and J is TRBJ1-5; D is uncertain. This CDR3 is built from 14 residues. V was shortened by 4 bases and J by 0 bases, with 7 bases between the two germline ends. The germline gives CDR1 SNHLY, CDR2 FYNNEI. The CDR3: CASSASYSNQPQHF. The CDR3 coding sequence is TGTGCCAGCAGTGCCAGCTATAGCAATCAGCCCCAGCATTTT. The full variable domain, its missing parts supplied by reference TRBV2 and TRBJ1-5, is EPEVTQTPSHQVTQMGQEVILRCVPISNHLYFYWYRQILGQKVEFLVSFYNNEISEKSEIFDDQFSVERPDGSNFTLKIRSTKLEDSAMYFCASSASYSNQPQHFGDGTRLSIL.

This clone appeared once. The chain recombines TRBV23-1 with TRBJ2-3; no firm D call. TRBV23-1 has ORF status, its function being uncertain. The CDR3 is made up of 13 amino acids. With 11 bases removed from V and 2 bases from J, the gap between germline ends came to 14 bases. CDR3 DNA: TGCGCCCCCCGGCAGTTCCCCACAGATACGCAGTATTTT. Its translation: CAPRQFPTDTQYF.

This chain connects TRBV18 to TRBJ1-2; a weak D match, TRBD1 (5 bases). CDR1 is KGHSH, CDR2 LQKENI, per germline. V lost 4 bases to trimming and J lost 8 bases, with 17 bases between them. This CDR3 contains 14 residues. CDR3 nucleotides: TGTGCCAGCTCACTCGATCCAGGGAAGTCAGGCTACACCTTC. It specifies CASSLDPGKSGYTF.

This clone was picked up one time. The J gene is TRBJ1-1, the V gene TRBV21-1. TRBV21-1 represents a pseudogene. The CDR3 totals 14 residues. The CDR3 sequence: CASSKEGGLAEAFF. In DNA, the CDR3 is TGTGCCAGCAGCAAAGAAGGGGGGCTGGCTGAAGCTTTCTTT.

The V and J genes are TRBV6-6 and TRBJ2-2; D is tentatively TRBD1 or TRBD2 (6 bases each). V lost 5 bases and J 5 bases, leaving 18 bases between the germline ends. CDR3 length equals 16 residues. CDR1 is MNHNY and CDR2 is SVGAGI in the germline V gene (reference sequence). CDR3 sequence: CASSPGRTAGTGELFF. The CDR3 DNA reads TGTGCCAGCAGTCCGGGGCGGACAGCGGGTACCGGGGAGCTGTTTTTT.

The chain recombines TRBV27 with TRBJ2-2; possibly TRBD2 for D (5 bases). The length of the CDR3 is 20 residues. The V and J ends lost 2 bases and 6 bases respectively, with 28 bases between them. Germline loops: CDR1 MNHEY, CDR2 SMNVEV (reference sequence). The CDR3 sequence is CASSLIGGSSGRRVSGELFF. CDR3 bases: TGTGCCAGCAGTTTAATCGGTGGTTCTAGTGGGAGAAGAGTTTCCGGGGAGCTGTTTTTT.

The chain carries TRBV19 and TRBJ2-1, with 7 bases that match TRBD2. The CDR3 is made up of 15 amino acids. CDR1 LNHDA and CDR2 SQIVND come from the germline V gene (reference sequence). The V and J ends lost 1 base and 2 bases, in that order; junction bases with no gene match: 2. The CDR3 protein is CASSIVGLAYNEQFF. CDR3 sequence (DNA): TGTGCCAGTAGTATAGTAGGACTAGCCTACAATGAGCAGTTCTTC.

This chain joins TRBV2 and TRBJ2-5, with D possibly matching TRBD1 (5 bases). V was cut by 3 bases and J by 1 base, with 9 bases left in between. CDR3 size: 14 residues. The germline gives CDR1 SNHLY, CDR2 FYNNEI. The CDR3 DNA is TGTGCCAGCAGTGAGGGGCAGATCCAAGAGACCCAGTACTTC. Amino acid sequence: CASSEGQIQETQYF.

The CDR3 DNA is TGCGCCAGCAGAGACCTGGCGGGAGGGCAGTTCTTC. Its translation: CASRDLAGGQFF. This chain uses TRBV10-2 with TRBJ2-1; 8 nucleotides line up with TRBD2. The V gene's germline CDR1 is WSHSY and CDR2 SAAADI. The CDR3 contains 12 residues. After removal of 6 bases from V and 12 bases from J, the junction contained 7 bases not matched to a gene.

V and J are TRBV18 and TRBJ1-2, with D uncertain. V gave up 3 bases and J gave up 1 base, with 6 bases separating them. CDR3 length: 13 residues. CDR1 KGHSH and CDR2 LQKENI come from the germline V gene. CDR3 loop: CASSPGLNYGYTF. The CDR3 coding sequence is TGTGCCAGCTCACCCGGCCTTAACTATGGCTACACCTTC.

The chain employs TRBV27 and TRBJ2-7, with TRBD2 matching 14 bases. Germline loops: CDR1 MNHEY, CDR2 SMNVEV (reference sequence). V lost 6 bases and J lost 4; bases outside the gene matches: 5. There are 15 residues in the CDR3. The CDR3 loop reads CASREGLAGVYEQYF. CDR3 DNA sequence: TGTGCCAGCAGGGAGGGACTAGCGGGAGTATACGAGCAGTACTTC.

The rearrangement joins TRBV5-4 to TRBJ2-3; tentative D call: TRBD2 (5 bases). Per germline, CDR1 SGHNT and CDR2 YYREEE (reference sequence). V shed 0 bases and J shed 2 bases, with 7 bases lying between them. This CDR3 has 14 amino acids. Written as DNA, the CDR3 is TGTGCCAGCAGCTTGGCGGGAAACACAGATACGCAGTATTTT. This gives the protein CASSLAGNTDTQYF. Using reference TRBV5-4 and TRBJ2-3 for the parts outside the CDR3, the full variable domain is ETGVTQSPTHLIKTRGQQVTLRCSSQSGHNTVSWYQQALGQGPQFIFQYYREEENGRGNFPPRFSGLQFPNYSSELNVNALELDDSALYLCASSLAGNTDTQYFGPGTRLTVL.

The CDR3 sequence is CASSSRSGTSTDTQYF. The CDR3 DNA reads TGTGCCAGCAGTTCCCGGAGCGGAACTAGCACAGATACGCAGTATTTT. This rearrangement joins TRBV6-6 to TRBJ2-3; D possibly corresponds to TRBD2 (5 bases). The V end was cut by 4 bases, the J end by 0 bases, with 14 bases between. Germline CDR1 and CDR2: MNHNY and SVGAGI (reference sequence). The CDR3 runs to 16 residues.

CDR3: CAWDRGSGANVLTF. The DNA for the CDR3 is TGTGCCTGGGACAGGGGCTCTGGGGCCAACGTCCTGACTTTC. The chain has TRBV30 and TRBJ2-6, with 8 positions matching TRBD1. From germline, CDR1 is GTSNPN and CDR2 SVGIG (reference sequence). This CDR3 has 14 amino acids. The J segment lost 0 bases and the V segment lost 5 bases, leaving 0 bases of the junction unmatched.

This rearrangement joins TRBV9 to TRBJ2-7, with TRBD2 as a possible D gene (6 bases). CDR3 length equals 11 residues. CDR1 and CDR2 from the germline V gene are SGDLS and YYNGEE. The CDR3 spells CALGGSHEQYF. CDR3 bases: TGTGCGCTAGGAGGGTCCCACGAGCAGTACTTC.

This chain connects TRBV19 to TRBJ2-7; TRBD1 matches at 8 bases. The trim removed 7 bases at V and 1 base at J, leaving 6 bases unmatched. This CDR3 has 14 amino acids. Germline-derived CDR1 and CDR2 are LNHDA and SQIVND (reference sequence). As DNA, the CDR3 is TGTGCCAGTAAAACGACAGGGGATTCCTACGAGCAGTACTTC. It encodes CASKTTGDSYEQYF.

This chain connects TRBV19 to TRBJ2-1; TRBD2 matches at 14 bases. Looked up from germline, CDR1 is LNHDA and CDR2 is SQIVND (reference sequence). The CDR3 totals 16 residues. V lost 10 bases, J lost 8 bases, and 13 bases stayed unmatched. The CDR3 nucleotides are TGTGCCACTAAGGGATTTCAGGGACTAGCGGGAGATGAGCAGTTCTTC. Its translation: CATKGFQGLAGDEQFF.

The chain carries TRBV7-2 and TRBJ2-2, with D perhaps matching TRBD2 (6 bases). CDR3 size: 19 residues. CDR1 is SGHTA, CDR2 FQGNSA, per germline. V was cut by 5 bases and J by 4 bases, with 26 bases left in between. The CDR3 is CASSPRGVAELGATGELFF. The CDR3 DNA reads as TGTGCCAGCAGCCCGCGAGGGGTAGCGGAGCTTGGGGCCACCGGGGAGCTGTTTTTT.